This TCR beta chain was sequenced during a study of T-cell reconstitution after alpha-beta-depleted transplantation in children. CDR3 length: 14 amino acids. Per germline, CDR1 SGHRS and CDR2 YFSETQ. V lost 0 bases and J lost 4, with 9 bases in between. Preparation of the TCRbeta library involved a method that used unique molecular identifiers. TCRdb recomputed calls from the PCR reads with MiXCR, one row per CDR3 protein. Among nearly 550,000 distinct CDR3 sequences, 15% to 20% were seen once, and the ten largest hold 3.3%. The sequenced sample was PBMCs from the stem cell graft donor, obtained from the stem cell graft. V gene TRBV5-1 combines with J gene TRBJ2-3; D is uncertain. This sequence originates from a human donor who donated a stem cell graft to a child with acute lymphoblastic leukemia. The CDR3: CASSLETQPDTQYF. The CDR3 nucleotides are TGCGCCAGCAGCTTGGAAACACAGCCAGATACGCAGTATTTT.